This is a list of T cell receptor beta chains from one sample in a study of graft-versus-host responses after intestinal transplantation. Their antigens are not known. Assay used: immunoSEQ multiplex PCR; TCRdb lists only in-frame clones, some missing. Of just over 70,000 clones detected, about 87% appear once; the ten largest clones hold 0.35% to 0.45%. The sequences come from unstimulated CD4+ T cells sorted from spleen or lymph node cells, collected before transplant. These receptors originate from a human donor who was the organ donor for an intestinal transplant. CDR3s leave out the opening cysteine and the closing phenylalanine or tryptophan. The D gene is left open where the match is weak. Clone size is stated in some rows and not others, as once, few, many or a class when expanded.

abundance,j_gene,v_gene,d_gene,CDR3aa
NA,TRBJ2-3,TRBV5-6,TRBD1,ASSTDRTDTQY
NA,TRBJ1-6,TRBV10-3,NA,AISDSRGNNNSPLH
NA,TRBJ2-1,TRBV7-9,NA,ASSLSFAGANNEQF
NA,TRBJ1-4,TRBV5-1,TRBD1,ASSPGTGNEKLF
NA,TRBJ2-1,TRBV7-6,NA,ASSLLGHNEQF
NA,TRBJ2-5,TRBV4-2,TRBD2,ASSQLLAGGQTQY
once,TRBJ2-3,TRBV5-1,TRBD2,ASSLAERGTNTDTQY
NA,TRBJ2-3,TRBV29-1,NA,SVFDDRRASTDTQY
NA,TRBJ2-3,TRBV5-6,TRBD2,ASSLVAGGAIDTQY
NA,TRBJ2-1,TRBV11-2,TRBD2,ASSFVAGGPNEQF
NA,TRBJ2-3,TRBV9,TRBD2,ASSVTPGGGHTQY
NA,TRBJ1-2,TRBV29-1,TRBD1,SATGPGYT
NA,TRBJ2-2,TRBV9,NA,ASSVGVGGRSGELF
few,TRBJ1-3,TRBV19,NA,ASSIPDRMIGNTIY
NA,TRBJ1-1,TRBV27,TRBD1,ASSSRQGGVNTEAF
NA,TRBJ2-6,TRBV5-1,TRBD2,ASRLAGGHLSSGANVLT
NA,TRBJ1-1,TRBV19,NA,ASSILGEVAF
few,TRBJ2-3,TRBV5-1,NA,ASSSGDTDTQY
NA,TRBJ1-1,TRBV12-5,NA,ASGDAQRGYTEAF
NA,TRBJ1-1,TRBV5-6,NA,ASSSRGVGMTEAF
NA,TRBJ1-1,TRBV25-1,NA,ASSEDSVNTEAF
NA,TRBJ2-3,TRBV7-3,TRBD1,ASSSDRASTDTQY
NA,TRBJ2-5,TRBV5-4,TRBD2,ASSLGGLAGETQY
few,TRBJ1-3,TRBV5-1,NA,ASSLARGAGNTIY
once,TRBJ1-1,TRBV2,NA,AARRGTQGKNTEAF
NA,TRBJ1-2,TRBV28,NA,ASSLGSIDSRYT
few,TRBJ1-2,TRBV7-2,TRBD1,ASGSRTGDYGYT
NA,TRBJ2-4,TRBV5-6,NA,ASSSTDLAKNIQY
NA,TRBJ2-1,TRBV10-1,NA,ASSEMGLNEQF
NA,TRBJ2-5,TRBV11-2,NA,ASSLSRGRETQY
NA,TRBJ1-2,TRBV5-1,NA,ASSLPGRDYGYT
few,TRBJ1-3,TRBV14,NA,ASRPTGISSGNTIY
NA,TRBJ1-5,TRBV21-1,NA,ASSKAGTGAQPQH
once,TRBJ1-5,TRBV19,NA,ASSIVSGPSQPQH
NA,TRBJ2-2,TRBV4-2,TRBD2,ASRPSISGGAANTGELF
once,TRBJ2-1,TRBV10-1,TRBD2,ASSEWGVLAEDLF
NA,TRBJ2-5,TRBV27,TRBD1,ASNPYGDRGQETQY
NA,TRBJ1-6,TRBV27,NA,ASSSRTGTMNSPLH
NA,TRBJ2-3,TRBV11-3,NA,ASSFSGTDTQY
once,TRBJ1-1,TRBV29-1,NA,SVHRERGTEAF
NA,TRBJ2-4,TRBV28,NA,ARPQGSGENIQY
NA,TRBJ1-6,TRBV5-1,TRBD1,ASRPGQGFTYNSPLH
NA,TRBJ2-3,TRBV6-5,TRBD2,ASSYLASGGGDTQY
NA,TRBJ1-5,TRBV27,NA,ASSPGVYRVGDDQPQH
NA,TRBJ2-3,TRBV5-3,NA,ARSFTARAATDTQY
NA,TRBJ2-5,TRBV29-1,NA,SVEDYGNQETQY
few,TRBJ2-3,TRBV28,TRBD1,ASNVQGGTDTQY
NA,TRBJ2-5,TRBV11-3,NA,ASSLGDTSGEETQY